This TCR beta chain was recorded in a study of blood T cell repertoires in COVID-19. Across the study: The United States, Italy and Spain supplied acute and convalescent COVID-19 samples. The cDNA or gDNA used as material had been derived from T cells, B-cell-depleted T cells, or PBMCs.

How the authors handled the data: Cell counts per sample came from amplifying reference gene primers. Sequenced by immunoSEQ multiplex PCR; TCRdb stores in-frame clones only, minus some. Clone size and the V and J calls come from that table; the DNA yielded D and trimming. This sample has approximately 130,000 clones, with around 88% found just once. CDR3 length: 15 amino acids. Unmatched junction bases numbered 13, after V lost 10 bases and J lost 2 bases. CDR1 and CDR2 (germline): SGHTA, FQGNSA. This chain connects TRBV7-2 to TRBJ1-2; 7 bases are a match to TRBD1. This TCR derives from a woman aged 45-59 years who had recovered from COVID-19. The sequenced material came from peripheral blood. CDR3 sequence reads: CATQGVGVRNYGYTF. CDR3 nucleotide sequence: TGTGCCACCCAGGGGGTCGGGGTCCGAAACTATGGCTACACCTTC.